The 23 T cell receptor beta chains below come from one sample, sequenced in a study of shared clonotypes between healthy human individuals (dated by TCRdb to 2019 to 2021). Library generation was performed with the immunoSEQ multiplex PCR assay. The clones in this table, taken by TCRdb from immuneACCESS, are in-frame only. Not every clone is retained; where verified, under half of the shortfall comes from an unresolved V gene, and the cause of the rest is unknown. The sample includes more than 400,000 clones, with 95% to 97% observed a single time. The ten largest clonotypes hold under 0.06% of the sample. Material: naive CD4+ T cells sorted from blood. Per the publication, the cell subset or site label means: CD45RA+ positively selected. These receptors were obtained from a woman in her thirties in good health.

The V call is TRBV9, the J call TRBJ1-5; possibly TRBD1 for D (5 bases). Per the germline V gene, CDR1 is SGDLS and CDR2 is YYNGEE. Trimming pared 3 bases from V and 1 base from J, leaving 11 bases between. CDR3 size: 15 residues. The CDR3 DNA follows: TGTGCCAGCAGCGCCCAGGGTCTGAGCAATCAGCCCCAGCATTTT. Its translation is CASSAQGLSNQPQHF.

V is TRBV11-3 and J is TRBJ1-1; D might be TRBD1 (5 bases). Trimming pared 5 bases from V and 4 bases from J, leaving 11 bases between. Germline CDR1 and CDR2: SGHNT and YENEEA. The CDR3 consists of 13 residues. The CDR3 loop is CASSPGVGTEAFF. CDR3 nucleotide sequence: TGTGCCAGCAGCCCGGGGGTAGGCACTGAAGCTTTCTTT.

This sequence joins TRBV28 and TRBJ2-7; 11 nucleotides match TRBD1. V shed 7 bases and J 4 bases; nucleotides not matched to a gene: 6. The CDR3 loop spans 14 amino acids. The V gene's germline CDR1 is MDHEN and CDR2 SYDVKM. The CDR3 sequence: CASTSGQGAYEQYF. The DNA of the CDR3 is TGTGCCAGCACGTCAGGACAGGGGGCTTACGAGCAGTACTTC.

The rearrangement joins TRBV5-1 to TRBJ1-1; D is unresolved. Trimming stripped 0 bases from V and 1 base from J, with 13 bases between. CDR1 and CDR2 from the germline V gene are SGHRS and YFSETQ. CDR3 length equals 16 residues. The chain's CDR3 is CASSLGYGEKNTEAFF. The CDR3 DNA reads TGCGCCAGCAGCTTGGGTTATGGGGAAAAGAACACTGAAGCTTTCTTT.

The chain carries TRBV19 and TRBJ1-4; unclear D gene. V lost 7 bases and J 6 bases, leaving 15 bases between the germline ends. This CDR3 is 14 amino acids long. CDR1 and CDR2 from the germline V gene are LNHDA and SQIVND (reference sequence). The DNA of the CDR3 is TGTGCCAGTACCTTATCATCATACGATGAAAAACTGTTTTTT. This translates into CASTLSSYDEKLFF. The whole variable domain, filled in from reference TRBV19 and TRBJ1-4, reads DGGITQSPKYLFRKEGQNVTLSCEQNLNHDAMYWYRQDPGQGLRLIYYSQIVNDFQKGDIAEGYSVSREKKESFPLTVTSAQKNPTAFYLCASTLSSYDEKLFFGSGTQLSVL.

This rearrangement joins TRBV10-1 to TRBJ1-5, with D possibly matching TRBD1 (5 bases). Germline CDR1 is WNHNN and CDR2 is SYGVQD (reference sequence). Between the trimmed V and J ends, which lost 5 bases and 2 bases, there was a span of 10 bases. This CDR3 has 14 amino acids. CDR3 nucleotides: TGCGCCAGCAGTCCGGGGGGGGGCAATCAGCCCCAGCATTTT. Translated, it gives CASSPGGGNQPQHF.

The V call is TRBV5-4, the J call TRBJ2-1, with 13 bases fitting TRBD2. Germline CDR1 SGHNT, CDR2 YYREEE (reference sequence). This CDR3 is built from 14 residues. The ends lost 2 bases at V and 9 bases at J; junction bases unmatched: 2. In nucleotides, the CDR3 is TGTGCCAGCAGCTTTCGGACTAGCGGGGGTGAGCAGTTCTTC. Translating gives CASSFRTSGGEQFF.

The chain recombines TRBV2 with TRBJ1-3; no clear D. Germline V lookup: CDR1 SNHLY, CDR2 FYNNEI. The CDR3 has 16 amino acids. V dropped 4 bases and J dropped 0 bases, with 13 bases sitting between them. CDR3 loop: CASSVTNAYSGNTIYF. For the CDR3, the DNA is TGTGCCAGCAGTGTTACTAACGCCTACTCTGGAAACACCATATATTTT.

CDR3 amino acids: CASSPHPGTGAYEQYF. The CDR3, as DNA: TGCGCCAGCAGCCCCCACCCCGGGACAGGGGCCTACGAGCAGTACTTC. The V gene is TRBV5-1, the J gene TRBJ2-7; 10 bases match TRBD1. The germline gives CDR1 SGHRS, CDR2 YFSETQ. The V segment lost 4 bases and the J segment 2 bases; nucleotides outside the gene matches: 9. This CDR3 comprises 16 residues.

The chain has TRBV5-4 and TRBJ2-1, with a weak D call TRBD2 (6 bases). The V end lost 4 bases, the J end lost 3 bases, and 14 bases lay between the germline ends. This CDR3 is 15 amino acids long. CDR1 SGHNT and CDR2 YYREEE come from the germline V gene (reference sequence). The CDR3 spells CASSLPGGSYNEQFF. DNA for the CDR3: TGTGCCAGCAGCCTACCCGGAGGGAGCTACAATGAGCAGTTCTTC.

The rearrangement links TRBV19 to TRBJ1-3; no definite D call. Trimming took off 3 bases at V and 0 bases at J, with 12 bases between the two ends. The CDR3 totals 16 residues. Per the germline V gene, CDR1 is LNHDA and CDR2 is SQIVND (reference sequence). CDR3 protein: CASSIIQAPSGNTIYF. CDR3 nucleotide sequence: TGTGCCAGTAGTATTATTCAGGCGCCCTCTGGAAACACCATATATTTT.

The chain combines TRBV29-1 with TRBJ2-1; D possibly corresponds to TRBD1 (5 bases). Germline-derived CDR1 and CDR2 are SQVTM and ANQGSEA. Trimming left V 4 bases short and J 8 bases short, with 18 bases between. The CDR3 spans 14 residues. CDR3: CSVGPRVSVYEQFF. The CDR3 DNA reads as TGCAGCGTTGGCCCCAGGGTGTCGGTGTATGAGCAGTTCTTC.

The rearrangement links TRBV5-1 to TRBJ2-3, with D possibly TRBD2 on 6 matching bases. Trimming shortened V by 0 bases and J by 4 bases, and 15 bases separated the two germline ends. The CDR3 has 16 residues. Germline V lookup: CDR1 SGHRS, CDR2 YFSETQ. CDR3 sequence (DNA): TGCGCCAGCAGCTTGGAGACAGAGGGAGGAGCAGATACGCAGTATTTT. Translated, it gives CASSLETEGGADTQYF. Together with reference TRBV5-1 and TRBJ2-3, the CDR3 gives the full variable domain: KAGVTQTPRYLIKTRGQQVTLSCSPISGHRSVSWYQQTPGQGLQFLFEYFSETQRNKGNFPGRFSGRQFSNSRSEMNVSTLELGDSALYLCASSLETEGGADTQYFGPGTRLTVL.

This clone was counted a single time. This CDR3 is CASTQFLGSREQFF. In DNA, the CDR3 is TGTGCCAGCACCCAGTTCCTCGGTAGTCGGGAGCAGTTCTTC. The rearrangement uses TRBV2 and TRBJ2-1; D remains ambiguous. The CDR3 loop spans 14 amino acids. From germline, CDR1 is SNHLY and CDR2 FYNNEI. V was pared by 7 bases and J by 10 bases, with 20 bases between.

The chain combines TRBV5-1 with TRBJ2-5, with 7 positions matching TRBD1. CDR1 SGHRS and CDR2 YFSETQ come from the germline V gene. The CDR3 contains 16 residues. The V segment lost 4 bases and the J segment 0 bases; nucleotides outside the gene matches: 9. The CDR3 DNA reads TGCGCCAGCAGCCTCGGGACAGTAGTCTACCAAGAGACCCAGTACTTC. Its protein product is CASSLGTVVYQETQYF. The variable domain in full, completed from reference TRBV5-1 and TRBJ2-5, reads KAGVTQTPRYLIKTRGQQVTLSCSPISGHRSVSWYQQTPGQGLQFLFEYFSETQRNKGNFPGRFSGRQFSNSRSEMNVSTLELGDSALYLCASSLGTVVYQETQYFGPGTRLLVL.

J is TRBJ2-1 and V is TRBV19, with 13 positions matching TRBD2. V shed 8 bases, J shed 9 bases, and the junction held 4 bases outside the gene matches. The CDR3 loop spans 13 amino acids. Germline V gene data show CDR1 as LNHDA and CDR2 as SQIVND (reference sequence). The CDR3 region has the DNA TGTGCCAGTCGACTAGCGGGAGGTAGTGAGCAGTTCTTC. It encodes CASRLAGGSEQFF. The full variable domain, rest sourced from reference TRBV19 and TRBJ2-1, is DGGITQSPKYLFRKEGQNVTLSCEQNLNHDAMYWYRQDPGQGLRLIYYSQIVNDFQKGDIAEGYSVSREKKESFPLTVTSAQKNPTAFYLCASRLAGGSEQFFGPGTRLTVL.

The rearrangement uses TRBV1 and TRBJ2-1; the table calls TRBD2, which could not be checked here. TRBV1 is given as a pseudogene. This CDR3 is built from 16 residues. CDR3 amino acids: CTSSQGGRLGGNEQFF. The CDR3 region has the DNA TGCACCAGCAGCCAAGGAGGGAGGCTCGGTGGGAATGAGCAGTTCTTC.

V and J are TRBV11-2 and TRBJ2-1; D call uncertain. V lost 5 bases, J lost 0 bases, and 11 bases lay in between. The CDR3 has 15 amino acids. Germline V gives CDR1 SGHAT, CDR2 FQNNGV. CDR3 DNA: TGTGCCAGCAGCCCGGTTCCGAGCTCCTACAATGAGCAGTTCTTC. This sequence encodes CASSPVPSSYNEQFF. The full variable domain, rest sourced from reference TRBV11-2 and TRBJ2-1, is EAGVAQSPRYKIIEKRQSVAFWCNPISGHATLYWYQQILGQGPKLLIQFQNNGVVDDSQLPKDRFSAERLKGVDSTLKIQPAKLEDSAVYLCASSPVPSSYNEQFFGPGTRLTVL.

The chain uses TRBV27 and TRBJ1-6; no clear D gene. Trimming removed 6 bases at V and 0 bases at J, with 9 bases between. The CDR3 is made up of 15 amino acids. Germline CDR1 MNHEY, CDR2 SMNVEV (reference sequence). CDR3 DNA: TGTGCCAGCAGATATCGGGACTCCTATAATTCACCCCTCCACTTT. Residues: CASRYRDSYNSPLHF.

The chain employs TRBV6-1 and TRBJ2-2; maybe TRBD2 (6 bases). Deletions cut 8 bases from V and 2 bases from J, with 15 bases between. Germline values: CDR1 MNHNS, CDR2 SASEGT. The CDR3 loop spans 15 amino acids. The chain's CDR3 is CASARGTDNTGELFF. Written as DNA, the CDR3 is TGTGCCAGCGCTCGCGGGACCGATAACACCGGGGAGCTGTTTTTT.

The J gene is TRBJ2-1, the V gene TRBV19; 8 positions match TRBD2. Germline values: CDR1 LNHDA, CDR2 SQIVND (reference sequence). This CDR3 contains 13 residues. V was clipped by 6 bases and J by 4 bases; unmatched bases: 2. Here the CDR3 DNA reads TGTGCCAGTAGGGCTAGCGGGTACAATGAGCAGTTCTTC. Translating gives CASRASGYNEQFF.

The rearrangement uses TRBV5-1 and TRBJ2-7, with 8 bases aligning to TRBD1. The CDR3 consists of 14 residues. V lost 3 bases, J lost 6 bases, and 8 bases stayed unmatched. Germline V CDR1 and CDR2: SGHRS, YFSETQ. This CDR3 is CASSSDRGRVEQYF. The CDR3, as DNA: TGCGCCAGCAGCTCAGACAGGGGTAGGGTCGAGCAGTACTTC.

The chain employs TRBV11-3 and TRBJ2-2, with 7 positions matching TRBD1. The J segment lost 6 bases and the V segment lost 0 bases, leaving 16 bases of the junction unmatched. There are 19 residues in the CDR3. Germline lookup yields CDR1 SGHNT and CDR2 YENEEA. This CDR3 is CASSLDRGLRNRGSGELFF. The CDR3 DNA reads as TGTGCCAGCAGCTTAGATCGGGGTCTTCGGAACAGGGGATCCGGGGAGCTGTTTTTT.